This TCR beta chain derives from a study of cytomegalovirus exposure and HLA in healthy donors. With 5 bases removed from V and 6 bases from J, the gap between germline ends came to 16 bases. The germline V gene has CDR1 SSHAT and CDR2 FNYEAQ (reference sequence). The CDR3 runs to 14 residues. A multiplex PCR was run with 60 Vbeta primers and 13 Jbeta primers. Original methodology: Approximately 11 million of tens of millions of unique TCR beta chains were shared, per a later count. Sequenced by immunoSEQ multiplex PCR; TCRdb stores in-frame clones only, minus some. Clone size and the V and J calls come from that table; the DNA yielded D and trimming. The sample shows more than 150,000 clones, 75% to 85% of them seen only once.

The specimen sequenced was PBMCs. This chain connects TRBV7-7 to TRBJ1-2; maybe TRBD1 (5 bases). This TCR came from a woman in her twenties or thirties in good health and CMV-seropositive. CDR3 sequence: CASSLKTGGDGYTF. As DNA, the CDR3 is TGTGCCAGCAGCCTAAAGACGGGGGGGGATGGCTACACCTTC.